This is a list of T cell receptor beta chains from one sample in a study of T cell responses to AZD1222 COVID-19 vaccine. Generated by immunoSEQ multiplex PCR, the TCRdb table keeps only in-frame clones and is missing some. The data hold approximately 130,000 clones, with roughly 92% observed a single time. Sequencing was performed on peripheral blood, taken 28 days after the second AZD1222 dose. These TCRs come from an adult who received the AZD1222 COVID-19 vaccine. The CDR3 runs from the conserved cysteine through the conserved F or W. The D gene is left open where the match is weak. The listing skips clone size in some rows; elsewhere it reads once, few, many or a size class.

abundance,j_gene,d_gene,v_gene,CDR3aa,CDR3nt
once,TRBJ1-1,.,TRBV12-3/TRBV12-4,CASSLNRNTEAFF,TGTGCCAGCAGTTTGAACCGGAACACTGAAGCTTTCTTT
.,TRBJ2-6,TRBD1,TRBV18,CASSPVGTGGSSGANVLTF,TGTGCCAGCTCACCGGTTGGGACAGGAGGGAGCTCTGGGGCCAACGTCCTGACTTTC
.,TRBJ1-2,TRBD1,TRBV4-3,CASSQEVARQGNGYTF,TGCGCCAGCAGCCAAGAAGTAGCAAGACAGGGGAATGGCTACACCTTC
.,TRBJ1-5,TRBD1,TRBV6-5,CASTGTENQPQHF,TGTGCCAGTACAGGGACAGAAAATCAGCCCCAGCATTTT
.,TRBJ1-2,.,TRBV3-1/TRBV3-2,CATLGNYGYTF,TGTGCCACCTTGGGTAACTATGGCTACACCTTC
.,TRBJ1-5,.,TRBV6-5,CASSYGNQPQHF,TGTGCCAGCAGTTATGGCAATCAGCCCCAGCATTTT
.,TRBJ2-1,.,TRBV7-9,CASSPEGEQFF,TGTGCCAGCAGCCCGGAGGGTGAGCAGTTCTTC
few,TRBJ1-2,.,TRBV28,CASSLRTAGYTF,TGTGCCAGCAGTCTCCGGACAGCCGGCTACACCTTC
.,TRBJ1-1,TRBD1,TRBV7-9,CASSLQGENTEAFF,TGTGCCAGCAGCTTACAGGGGGAGAACACTGAAGCTTTCTTT
.,TRBJ2-3,TRBD2,TRBV28,CASSPPRGREGRTDTQYF,TGTGCCAGCAGTCCCCCGAGGGGGCGGGAGGGCCGAACAGATACGCAGTATTTT
.,TRBJ2-1,.,TRBV3-1/TRBV3-2,CASSQERTLEGNEQFF,TGTGCCAGCAGCCAAGAAAGGACTCTTGAGGGCAATGAGCAGTTCTTC